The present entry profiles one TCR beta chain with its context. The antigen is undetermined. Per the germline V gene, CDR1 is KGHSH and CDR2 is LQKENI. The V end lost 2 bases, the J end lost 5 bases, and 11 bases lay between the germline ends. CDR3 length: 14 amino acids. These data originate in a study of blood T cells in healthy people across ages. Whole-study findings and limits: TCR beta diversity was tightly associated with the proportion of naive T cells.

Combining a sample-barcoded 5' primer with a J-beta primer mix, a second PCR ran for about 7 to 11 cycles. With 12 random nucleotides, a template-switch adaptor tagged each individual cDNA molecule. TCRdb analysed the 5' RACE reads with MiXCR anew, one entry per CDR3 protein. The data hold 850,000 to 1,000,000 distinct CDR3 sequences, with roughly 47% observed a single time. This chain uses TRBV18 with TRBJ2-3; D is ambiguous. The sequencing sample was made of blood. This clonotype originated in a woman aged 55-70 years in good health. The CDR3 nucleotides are TGTGCCAGCTCACCATTCGAATCTGGAGATACGCAGTATTTT. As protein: CASSPFESGDTQYF.